This entry lists 9 T cell receptor beta chains sequenced from one sample in a study of identical twins. TCRdb re-called the 5' RACE reads with MiXCR, one entry per CDR3 protein. The sample gives about 690,000 distinct CDR3 sequences, around 6.1% of which show up once; about 2% is in the top ten. The sequenced sample consisted of naive T cells sorted from blood. All receptors derive from a young man in good health.

There are many counts of this clonotype. The chain employs TRBV6-1 and TRBJ2-3; D not resolved. The CDR3 runs 13 residues. The V and J ends lost 6 bases and 3 bases respectively, with 10 bases between them. Per germline, CDR1 MNHNS and CDR2 SASEGT. The CDR3 region is CASRRPETDTQYF. The CDR3 DNA reads as TGTGCCAGCAGGAGACCGGAAACAGATACGCAGTATTTT.

This clonotype was recorded many times. The V call is TRBV4-1, the J call TRBJ2-7, with a tentative D call TRBD2 (5 bases). The V and J ends lost 4 bases and 5 bases respectively, with 12 bases between them. Germline CDR1 MGHRA, CDR2 YSYEKL. There are 13 residues in the CDR3. The CDR3 sequence is CASSLTTADEQYF. In nucleotides, the CDR3 is TGCGCCAGCAGCCTTACCACAGCGGACGAGCAGTACTTC.

The sample holds many counts of this clonotype. This chain links TRBV4-3 with TRBJ1-1; a weak D match, TRBD1 (6 bases). Trimming left V 1 base short and J 6 bases short, with 18 bases between. The CDR3 loop spans 16 amino acids. Germline V lookup: CDR1 LGHNA, CDR2 YSLEER. CDR3 region: CASSQGLTGVTAEAFF. The CDR3 coding sequence is TGCGCCAGCAGCCAAGGATTGACAGGCGTAACAGCTGAAGCTTTCTTT.

Many counts were recorded for this clonotype. The chain employs TRBV20-1 and TRBJ2-4; D not certain. CDR1 and CDR2 (germline): DFQATT, SNEGSKA (reference sequence). CDR3 size: 14 residues. Trimming took 3 bases from V and 0 from J, leaving 9 bases between them. CDR3 in DNA: TGCAGTGCTAGCCCGGCTATAGCCAAAAACATTCAGTACTTC. The encoded protein is CSASPAIAKNIQYF.

The rearrangement uses TRBV2 and TRBJ2-1; TRBD2 agrees at 11 bases. CDR1 and CDR2 from the germline V gene are SNHLY and FYNNEI. J lost 8 bases, V lost 3 bases, and 15 bases had no gene match. CDR3 length: 18 amino acids. The CDR3 is CASSDFRLAGGSIDEQFF. Written as DNA, the CDR3 is TGTGCCAGCAGTGATTTTCGGCTAGCGGGAGGCAGCATAGATGAGCAGTTCTTC.

This clonotype was recorded many times. The germline gene is not matched at one end of the junction; a read error may be the cause. The chain has TRBV12-3 or TRBV12-4 and TRBJ2-3; no reliable D call. The CDR3 is made up of 14 amino acids. CDR3 loop: CASSLLRSTDTQYF. The CDR3 region has the DNA TGCGCCAGCAGCTTGCTACGCAGCACAGATACGCAGTATTTT.

A single count supports this clonotype. A single base separates this from a much larger clone, so it may be a read error. This CDR3 fails to terminate in the conserved phenylalanine or tryptophan, so it likely reflects a read error. For the CDR3, the DNA is TGTGCCAGCTCACGGACAGGGGGCCCCCTCTATAGCAATCAGCCCCAGCATTCT. Translating gives CASSRTGGPLYSNQPQHS. V usage is TRBV18 and J usage is TRBJ1-5, with 11 bases aligning to TRBD1. This CDR3 has 18 amino acids. Germline loops: CDR1 KGHSH, CDR2 LQKENI. V shed 4 bases and J 0 bases; nucleotides not matched to a gene: 8.

The V call is TRBV30, the J call TRBJ2-7; D unclear. Trimming cost V 3 bases and J 2 bases, with 11 bases left between them. There are 13 residues in the CDR3. The germline CDR1 and CDR2 sequences are GTSNPN and SVGIG (reference sequence). CDR3 nucleotide sequence: TGTGCCTGGAGGGGGAAAGGGACCTACGAGCAGTACGTC. Residues: CAWRGKGTYEQYV.

The chain employs TRBV5-1 and TRBJ2-3; no definite D call. Looked up from germline, CDR1 is SGHRS and CDR2 is YFSETQ. The CDR3 has 12 residues. Deletions cut 1 base from V and 10 bases from J, with 10 bases between. Written as DNA, the CDR3 is TGCGCCAGCAGCTTGAGGAGAAGGGCGCAGTATTTT. Translated: CASSLRRRAQYF. The full variable domain, with the rest looked up from reference TRBV5-1 and TRBJ2-3, is KAGVTQTPRYLIKTRGQQVTLSCSPISGHRSVSWYQQTPGQGLQFLFEYFSETQRNKGNFPGRFSGRQFSNSRSEMNVSTLELGDSALYLCASSLRRRAQYFGPGTRLTVL.